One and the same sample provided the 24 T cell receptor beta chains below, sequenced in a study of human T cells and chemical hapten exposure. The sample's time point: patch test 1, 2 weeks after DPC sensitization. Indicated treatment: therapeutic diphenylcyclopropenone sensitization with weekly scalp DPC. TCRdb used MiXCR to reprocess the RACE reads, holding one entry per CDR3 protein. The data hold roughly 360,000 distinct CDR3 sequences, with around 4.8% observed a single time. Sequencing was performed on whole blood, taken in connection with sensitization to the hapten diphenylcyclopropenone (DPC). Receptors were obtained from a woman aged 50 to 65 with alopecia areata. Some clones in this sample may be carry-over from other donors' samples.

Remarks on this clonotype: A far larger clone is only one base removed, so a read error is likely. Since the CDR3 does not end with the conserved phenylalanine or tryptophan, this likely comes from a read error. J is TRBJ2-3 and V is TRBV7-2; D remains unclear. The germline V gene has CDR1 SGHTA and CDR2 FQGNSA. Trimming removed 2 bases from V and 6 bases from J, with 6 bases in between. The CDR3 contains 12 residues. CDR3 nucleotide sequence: TGTGCCAGCAGCTTACGCCTGGATACGCAGTATTAT. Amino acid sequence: CASSLRLDTQYY.

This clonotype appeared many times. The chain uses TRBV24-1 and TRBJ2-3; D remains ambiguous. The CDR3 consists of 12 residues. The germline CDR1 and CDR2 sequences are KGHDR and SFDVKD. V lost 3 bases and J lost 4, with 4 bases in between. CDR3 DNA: TGTGCCACCAGTGATGGGGCAGATACGCAGTATTTT. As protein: CATSDGADTQYF.

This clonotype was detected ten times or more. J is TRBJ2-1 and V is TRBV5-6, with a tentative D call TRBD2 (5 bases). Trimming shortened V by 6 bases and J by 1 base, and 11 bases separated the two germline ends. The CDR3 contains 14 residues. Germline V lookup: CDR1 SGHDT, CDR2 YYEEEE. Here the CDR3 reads CASINGVSYNEQFF. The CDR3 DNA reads TGTGCCAGCATCAACGGGGTATCCTACAATGAGCAGTTCTTC.

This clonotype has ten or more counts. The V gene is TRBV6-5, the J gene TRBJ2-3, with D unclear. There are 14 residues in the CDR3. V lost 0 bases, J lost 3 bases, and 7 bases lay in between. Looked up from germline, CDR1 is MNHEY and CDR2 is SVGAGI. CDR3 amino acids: CASSYSAETDTQYF. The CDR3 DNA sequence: TGTGCCAGCAGTTACTCGGCTGAAACAGATACGCAGTATTTT.

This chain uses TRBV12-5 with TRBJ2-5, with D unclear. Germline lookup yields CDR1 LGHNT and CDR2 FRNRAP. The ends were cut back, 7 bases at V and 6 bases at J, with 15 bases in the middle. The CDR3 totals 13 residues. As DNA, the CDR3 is TGTGCTAGTGCCCTAGACGTGGTTAAGACCCAGTACTTC. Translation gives CASALDVVKTQYF.

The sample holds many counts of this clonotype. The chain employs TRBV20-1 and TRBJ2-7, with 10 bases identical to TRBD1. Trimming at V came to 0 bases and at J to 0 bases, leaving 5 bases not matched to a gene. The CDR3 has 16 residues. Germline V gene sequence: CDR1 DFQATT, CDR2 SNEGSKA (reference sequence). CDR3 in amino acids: CSARDLGQGSSYEQYF. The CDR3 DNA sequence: TGCAGTGCTAGAGACCTGGGACAGGGGAGCTCCTACGAGCAGTACTTC.

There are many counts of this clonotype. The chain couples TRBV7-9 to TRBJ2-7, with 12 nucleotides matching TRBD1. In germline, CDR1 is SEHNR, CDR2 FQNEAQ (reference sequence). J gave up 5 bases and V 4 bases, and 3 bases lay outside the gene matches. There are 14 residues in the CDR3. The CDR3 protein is CASSWDRGQNEQYF. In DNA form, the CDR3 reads TGTGCCAGCAGCTGGGACAGGGGGCAGAACGAGCAGTACTTC.

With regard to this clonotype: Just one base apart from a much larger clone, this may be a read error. The CDR3 sequence is CSVDHRLAVSTDTQYF. DNA for the CDR3: TGCAGCGTTGACCACCGACTAGCGGTTAGCACAGATACGCAGTATTTT. The chain has TRBV29-1 and TRBJ2-3, with 9 bases aligning to TRBD2. This CDR3 has 16 amino acids. Germline-derived CDR1 and CDR2 are SQVTM and ANQGSEA. The V gene end was trimmed by 3 bases and the J gene end by 0 bases; junction bases not matched to a gene: 7.

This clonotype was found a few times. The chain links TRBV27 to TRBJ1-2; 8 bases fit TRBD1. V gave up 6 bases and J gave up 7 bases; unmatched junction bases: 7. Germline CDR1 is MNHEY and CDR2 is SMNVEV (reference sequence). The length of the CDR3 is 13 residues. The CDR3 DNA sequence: TGTGCCAGCAGCTCCAGGGGGCGGGTTGGCTACACCTTC. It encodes CASSSRGRVGYTF.

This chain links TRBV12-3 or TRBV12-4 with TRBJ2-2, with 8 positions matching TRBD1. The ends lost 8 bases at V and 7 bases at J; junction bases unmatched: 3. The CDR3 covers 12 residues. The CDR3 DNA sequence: TGTGCCAGCGGGACAGGTGGCGGGGAGCTGTTTTTT. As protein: CASGTGGGELFF.

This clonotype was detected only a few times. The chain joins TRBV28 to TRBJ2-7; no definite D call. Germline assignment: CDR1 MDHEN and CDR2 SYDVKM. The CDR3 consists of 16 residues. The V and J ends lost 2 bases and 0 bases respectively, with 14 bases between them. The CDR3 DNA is TGTGCCAGCAGTTTACCCGGGTGGCAGCCCTCCTACGAGCAGTACTTC. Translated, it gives CASSLPGWQPSYEQYF.

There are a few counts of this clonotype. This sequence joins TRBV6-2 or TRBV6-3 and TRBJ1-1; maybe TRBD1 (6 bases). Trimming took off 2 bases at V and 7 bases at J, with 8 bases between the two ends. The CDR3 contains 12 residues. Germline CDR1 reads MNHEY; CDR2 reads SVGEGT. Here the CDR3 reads CASSYPDSEAFF. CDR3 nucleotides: TGTGCCAGCAGTTACCCGGACAGTGAAGCTTTCTTT.

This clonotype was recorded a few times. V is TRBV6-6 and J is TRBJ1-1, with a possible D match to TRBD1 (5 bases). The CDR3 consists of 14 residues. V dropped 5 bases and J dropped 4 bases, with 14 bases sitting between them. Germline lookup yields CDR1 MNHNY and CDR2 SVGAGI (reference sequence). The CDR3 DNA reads TGTGCCAGCAGTAATACTCAGGGCGGCACTGAAGCTTTCTTT. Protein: CASSNTQGGTEAFF.

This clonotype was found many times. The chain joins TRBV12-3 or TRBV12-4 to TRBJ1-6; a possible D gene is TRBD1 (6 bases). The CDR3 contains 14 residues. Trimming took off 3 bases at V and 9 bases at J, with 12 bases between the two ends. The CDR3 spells CASSLYRDGSPLHF. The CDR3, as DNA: TGTGCCAGCAGTTTGTACAGGGACGGTTCACCCCTCCACTTT.

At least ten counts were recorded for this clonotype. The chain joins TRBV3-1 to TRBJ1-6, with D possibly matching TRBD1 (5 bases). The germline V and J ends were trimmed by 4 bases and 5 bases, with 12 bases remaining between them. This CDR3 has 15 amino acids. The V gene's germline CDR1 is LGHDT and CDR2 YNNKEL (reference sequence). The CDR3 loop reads CASSPTDSNNSPLHF. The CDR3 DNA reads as TGTGCCAGCAGCCCTACCGACAGCAATAATTCACCCCTCCACTTT.

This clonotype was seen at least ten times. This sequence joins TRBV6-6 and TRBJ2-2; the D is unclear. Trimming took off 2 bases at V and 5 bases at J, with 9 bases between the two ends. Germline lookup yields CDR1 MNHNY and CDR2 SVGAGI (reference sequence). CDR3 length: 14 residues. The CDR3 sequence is CASSYRGETGELFF. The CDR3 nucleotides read TGTGCCAGCAGTTACAGAGGAGAGACCGGGGAGCTGTTTTTT.

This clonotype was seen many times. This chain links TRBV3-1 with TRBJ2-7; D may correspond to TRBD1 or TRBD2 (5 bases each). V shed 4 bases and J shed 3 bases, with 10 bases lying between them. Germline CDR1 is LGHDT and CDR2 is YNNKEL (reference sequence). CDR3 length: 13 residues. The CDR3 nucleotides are TGTGCCAGCAGCCTGGGACGGAACTACGAGCAGTACTTC. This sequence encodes CASSLGRNYEQYF.

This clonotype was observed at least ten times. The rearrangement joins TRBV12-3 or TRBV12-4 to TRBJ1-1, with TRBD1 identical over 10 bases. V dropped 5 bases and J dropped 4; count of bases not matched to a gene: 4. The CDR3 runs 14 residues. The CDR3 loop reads CASSATGGSTEAFF. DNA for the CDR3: TGTGCCAGCAGTGCGACAGGGGGCAGCACTGAAGCTTTCTTT.

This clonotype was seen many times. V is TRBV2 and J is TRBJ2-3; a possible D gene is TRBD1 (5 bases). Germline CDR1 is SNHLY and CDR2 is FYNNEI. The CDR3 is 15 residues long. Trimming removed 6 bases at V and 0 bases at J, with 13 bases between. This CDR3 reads CASSSQTASTDTQYF. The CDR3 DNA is TGTGCCAGCAGCTCCCAGACAGCTAGCACAGATACGCAGTATTTT.

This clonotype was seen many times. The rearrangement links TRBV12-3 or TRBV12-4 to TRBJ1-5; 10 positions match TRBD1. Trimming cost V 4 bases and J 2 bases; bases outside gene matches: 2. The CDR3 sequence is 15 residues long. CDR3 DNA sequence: TGTGCCAGCAGTTCGACAGGGGGCGGCAATCAGCCCCAGCATTTT. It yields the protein CASSSTGGGNQPQHF.

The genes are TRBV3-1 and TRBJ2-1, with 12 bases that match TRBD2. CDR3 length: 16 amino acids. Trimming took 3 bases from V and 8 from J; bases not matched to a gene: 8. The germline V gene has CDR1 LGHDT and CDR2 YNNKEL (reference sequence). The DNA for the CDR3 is TGTGCCAGCAGCCAGGCTAGCGGGGGGGCTTGGGATGAGCAGTTCTTC. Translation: CASSQASGGAWDEQFF.

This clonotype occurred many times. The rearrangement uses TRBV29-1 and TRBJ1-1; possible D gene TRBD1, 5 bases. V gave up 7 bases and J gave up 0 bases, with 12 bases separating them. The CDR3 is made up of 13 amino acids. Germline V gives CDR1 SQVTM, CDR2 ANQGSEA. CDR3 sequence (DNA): TGCAGCGCACGGGGCGCTATGAACACTGAAGCTTTCTTT. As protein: CSARGAMNTEAFF.

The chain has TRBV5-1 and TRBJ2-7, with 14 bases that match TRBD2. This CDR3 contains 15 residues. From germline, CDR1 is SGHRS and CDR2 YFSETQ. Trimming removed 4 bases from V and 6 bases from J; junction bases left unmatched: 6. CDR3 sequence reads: CASSPGLAGGFEQYF. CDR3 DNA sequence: TGCGCCAGCAGCCCTGGACTAGCGGGAGGTTTCGAGCAGTACTTC.

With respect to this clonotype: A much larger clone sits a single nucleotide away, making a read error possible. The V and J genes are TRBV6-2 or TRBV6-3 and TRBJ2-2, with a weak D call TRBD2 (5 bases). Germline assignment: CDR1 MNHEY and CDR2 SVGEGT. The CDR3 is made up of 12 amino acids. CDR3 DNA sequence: TGTGCCAGCACGGCAAACACCGGGGAGCTGATTTTT. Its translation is CASTANTGELIF.